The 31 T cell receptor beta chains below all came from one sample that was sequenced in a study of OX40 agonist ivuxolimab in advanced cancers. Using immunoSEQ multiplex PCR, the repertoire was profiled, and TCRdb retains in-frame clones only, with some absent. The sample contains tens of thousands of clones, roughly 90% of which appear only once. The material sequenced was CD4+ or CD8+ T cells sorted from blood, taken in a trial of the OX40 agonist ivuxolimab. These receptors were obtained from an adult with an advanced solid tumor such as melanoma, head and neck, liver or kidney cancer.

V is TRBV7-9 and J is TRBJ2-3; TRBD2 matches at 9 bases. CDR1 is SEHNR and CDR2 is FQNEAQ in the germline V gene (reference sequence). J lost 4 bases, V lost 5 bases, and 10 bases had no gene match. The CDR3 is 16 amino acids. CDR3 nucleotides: TGTGCCAGCAGCGCCGGACTAGCGTTCCCCCCAGATACGCAGTATTTT. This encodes CASSAGLAFPPDTQYF.

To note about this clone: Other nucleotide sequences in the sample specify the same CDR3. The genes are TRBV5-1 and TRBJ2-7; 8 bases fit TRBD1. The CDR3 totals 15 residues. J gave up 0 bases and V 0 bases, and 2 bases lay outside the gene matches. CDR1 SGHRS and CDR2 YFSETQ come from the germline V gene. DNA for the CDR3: TGCGCCAGCAGCTTGGTGACAGGGGTCTCCTACGAGCAGTACTTC. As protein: CASSLVTGVSYEQYF.

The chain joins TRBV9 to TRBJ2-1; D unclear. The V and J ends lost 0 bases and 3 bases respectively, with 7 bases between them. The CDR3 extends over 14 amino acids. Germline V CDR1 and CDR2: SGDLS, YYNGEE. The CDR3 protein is CASSVALFYNEQFF. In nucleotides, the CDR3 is TGTGCCAGCAGCGTAGCCCTGTTCTACAATGAGCAGTTCTTC.

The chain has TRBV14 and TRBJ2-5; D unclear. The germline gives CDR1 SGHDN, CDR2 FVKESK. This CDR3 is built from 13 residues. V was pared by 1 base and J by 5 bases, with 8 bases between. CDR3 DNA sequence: TGTGCCAGCAGCCAAGGAGAGGCCGAGACCCAGTACTTC. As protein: CASSQGEAETQYF.

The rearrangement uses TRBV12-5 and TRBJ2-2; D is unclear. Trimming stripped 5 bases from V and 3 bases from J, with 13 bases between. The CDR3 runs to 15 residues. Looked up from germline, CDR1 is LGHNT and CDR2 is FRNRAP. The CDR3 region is CASGPDTVYTGELFF. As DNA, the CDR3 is TGTGCTAGTGGTCCGGATACAGTTTACACCGGGGAGCTGTTTTTT.

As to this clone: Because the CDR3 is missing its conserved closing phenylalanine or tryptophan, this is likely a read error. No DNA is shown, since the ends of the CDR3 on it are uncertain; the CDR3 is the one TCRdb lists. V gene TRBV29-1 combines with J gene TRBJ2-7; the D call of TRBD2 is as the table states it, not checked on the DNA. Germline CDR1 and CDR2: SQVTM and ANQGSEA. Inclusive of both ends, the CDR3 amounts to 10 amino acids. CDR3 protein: CSAYIPGVGY.

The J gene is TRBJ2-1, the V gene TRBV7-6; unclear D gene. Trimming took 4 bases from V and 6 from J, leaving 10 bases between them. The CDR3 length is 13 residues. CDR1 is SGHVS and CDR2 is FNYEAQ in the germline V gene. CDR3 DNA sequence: TGTGCCAGCAGCTCTACGGGTCCCAATGAGCAGTTCTTC. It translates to CASSSTGPNEQFF. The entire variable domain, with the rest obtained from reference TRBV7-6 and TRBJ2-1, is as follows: GAGVSQSPRYKVTKRGQDVALRCDPISGHVSLYWYRQALGQGPEFLTYFNYEAQQDKSGLPNDRFSAERPEGSISTLTIQRTEQRDSAMYRCASSSTGPNEQFFGPGTRLTVL.

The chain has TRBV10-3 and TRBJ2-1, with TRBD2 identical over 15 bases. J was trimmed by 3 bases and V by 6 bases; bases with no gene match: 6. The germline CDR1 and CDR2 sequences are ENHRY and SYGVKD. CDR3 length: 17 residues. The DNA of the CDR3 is TGTGCCATCAGGGGGACTAGCGGGAGGACTAACTACAATGAGCAGTTCTTC. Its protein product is CAIRGTSGRTNYNEQFF.

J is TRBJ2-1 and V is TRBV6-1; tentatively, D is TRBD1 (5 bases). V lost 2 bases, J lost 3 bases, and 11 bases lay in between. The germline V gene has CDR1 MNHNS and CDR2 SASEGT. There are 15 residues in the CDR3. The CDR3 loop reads CASSERQGNYNEQFF. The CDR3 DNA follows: TGTGCCAGCAGTGAACGGCAGGGCAACTACAATGAGCAGTTCTTC.

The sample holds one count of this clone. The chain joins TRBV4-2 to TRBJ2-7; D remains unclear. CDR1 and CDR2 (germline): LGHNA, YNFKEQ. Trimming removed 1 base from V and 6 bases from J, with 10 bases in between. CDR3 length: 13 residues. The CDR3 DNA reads TGTGCCAGCAGCCAAGGACTGAACTCCGAGCAGTACTTC. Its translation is CASSQGLNSEQYF.

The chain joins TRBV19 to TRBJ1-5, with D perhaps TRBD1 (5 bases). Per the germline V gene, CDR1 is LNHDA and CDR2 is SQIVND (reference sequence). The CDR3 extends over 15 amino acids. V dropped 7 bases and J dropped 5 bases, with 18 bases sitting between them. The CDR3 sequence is CASNRRGRDDQPQHF. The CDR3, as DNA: TGTGCCAGTAATAGAAGGGGCAGGGACGATCAGCCCCAGCATTTT.

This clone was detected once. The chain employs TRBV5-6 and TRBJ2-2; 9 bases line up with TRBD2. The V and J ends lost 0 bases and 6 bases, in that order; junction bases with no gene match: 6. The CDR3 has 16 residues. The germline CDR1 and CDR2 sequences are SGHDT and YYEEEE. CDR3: CASSLVGGRASGELFF. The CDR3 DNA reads TGTGCCAGCAGCTTGGTGGGCGGGAGGGCCTCCGGGGAGCTGTTTTTT.

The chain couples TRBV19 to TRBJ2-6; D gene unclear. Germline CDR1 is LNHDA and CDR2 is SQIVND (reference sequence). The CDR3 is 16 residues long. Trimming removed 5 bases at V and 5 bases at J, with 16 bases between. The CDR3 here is CASSFKSALWANVLTF. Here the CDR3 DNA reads TGTGCCAGTAGTTTCAAGTCTGCACTCTGGGCCAACGTCCTGACTTTC.

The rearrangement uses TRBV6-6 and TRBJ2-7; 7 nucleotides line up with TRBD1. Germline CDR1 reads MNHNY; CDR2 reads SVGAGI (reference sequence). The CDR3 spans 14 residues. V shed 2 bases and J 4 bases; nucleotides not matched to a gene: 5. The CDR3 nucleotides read TGTGCCAGCAGTTACGGGCAGGGGGTGTACGAGCAGTACTTC. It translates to CASSYGQGVYEQYF.

The CDR3 DNA reads as TGTGCCAGCAGTGCGGACTATAATTCACCCCTCCACTTT. Protein product: CASSADYNSPLHF. The V call is TRBV2, the J call TRBJ1-6; D is unresolved. Trimming pared 4 bases from V and 3 bases from J, leaving 4 bases between. This CDR3 spans 13 amino acids. Germline V gene data show CDR1 as SNHLY and CDR2 as FYNNEI. The full variable domain, with the rest looked up from reference TRBV2 and TRBJ1-6, is EPEVTQTPSHQVTQMGQEVILRCVPISNHLYFYWYRQILGQKVEFLVSFYNNEISEKSEIFDDQFSVERPDGSNFTLKIRSTKLEDSAMYFCASSADYNSPLHFGNGTRLTVT.

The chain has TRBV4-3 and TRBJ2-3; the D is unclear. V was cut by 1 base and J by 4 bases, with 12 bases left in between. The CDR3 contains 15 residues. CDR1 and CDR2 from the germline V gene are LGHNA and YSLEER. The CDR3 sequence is CASSQGPGVADTQYF. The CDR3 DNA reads TGCGCCAGCAGCCAAGGGCCGGGCGTTGCAGATACGCAGTATTTT.

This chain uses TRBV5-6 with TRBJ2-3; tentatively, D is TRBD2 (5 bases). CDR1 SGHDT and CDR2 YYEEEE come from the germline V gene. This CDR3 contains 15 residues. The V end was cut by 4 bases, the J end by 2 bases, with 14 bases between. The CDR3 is CASSVKLGTTDTQYF. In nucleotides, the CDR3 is TGTGCCAGCAGCGTGAAACTAGGAACCACAGATACGCAGTATTTT.

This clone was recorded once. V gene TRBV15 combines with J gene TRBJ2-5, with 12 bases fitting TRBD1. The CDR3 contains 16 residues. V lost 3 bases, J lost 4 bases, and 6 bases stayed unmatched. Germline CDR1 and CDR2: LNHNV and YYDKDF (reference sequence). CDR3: CATSSPRDRGRETQYF. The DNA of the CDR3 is TGTGCCACCAGCAGCCCCCGGGACAGGGGGCGAGAGACCCAGTACTTC.

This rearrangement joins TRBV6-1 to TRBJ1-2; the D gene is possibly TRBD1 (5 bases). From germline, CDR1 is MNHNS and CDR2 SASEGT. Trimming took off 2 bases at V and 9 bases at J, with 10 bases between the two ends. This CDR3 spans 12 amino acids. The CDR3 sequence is CASSERTLSYTF. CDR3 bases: TGTGCCAGCAGTGAACGGACACTCAGCTACACCTTC.

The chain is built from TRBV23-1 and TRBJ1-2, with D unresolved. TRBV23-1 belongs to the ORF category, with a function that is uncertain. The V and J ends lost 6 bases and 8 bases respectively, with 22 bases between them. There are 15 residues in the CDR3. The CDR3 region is CASSDARGPAVGYTF. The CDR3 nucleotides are TGCGCCAGCAGCGACGCCCGCGGACCAGCAGTAGGCTACACCTTC.

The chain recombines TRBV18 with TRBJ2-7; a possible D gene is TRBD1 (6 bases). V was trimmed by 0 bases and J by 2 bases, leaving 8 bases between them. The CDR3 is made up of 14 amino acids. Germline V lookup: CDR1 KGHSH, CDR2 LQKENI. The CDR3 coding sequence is TGTGCCAGCTCACCACCTGGACAGCCCTACGAGCAGTACTTC. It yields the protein CASSPPGQPYEQYF. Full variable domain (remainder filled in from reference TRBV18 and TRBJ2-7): NAGVMQNPRHLVRRRGQEARLRCSPMKGHSHVYWYRQLPEEGLKFMVYLQKENIIDESGMPKERFSAEFPKEGPSILRIQQVVRGDSAAYFCASSPPGQPYEQYFGPGTRLTVT.

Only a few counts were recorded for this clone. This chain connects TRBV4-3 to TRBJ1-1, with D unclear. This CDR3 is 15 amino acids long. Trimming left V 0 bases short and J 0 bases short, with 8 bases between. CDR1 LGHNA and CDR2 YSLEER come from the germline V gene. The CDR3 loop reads CASSQDFRVNTEAFF. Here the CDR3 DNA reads TGCGCCAGCAGCCAAGATTTTAGAGTGAACACTGAAGCTTTCTTT.

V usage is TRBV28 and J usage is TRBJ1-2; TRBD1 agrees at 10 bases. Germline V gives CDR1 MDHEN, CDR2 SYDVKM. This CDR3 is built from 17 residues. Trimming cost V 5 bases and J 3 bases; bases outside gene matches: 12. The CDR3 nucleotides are TGTGCCAGCAGTGGATTCGGACAGGGGGGCTTTGACTATGGCTACACCTTC. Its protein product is CASSGFGQGGFDYGYTF.

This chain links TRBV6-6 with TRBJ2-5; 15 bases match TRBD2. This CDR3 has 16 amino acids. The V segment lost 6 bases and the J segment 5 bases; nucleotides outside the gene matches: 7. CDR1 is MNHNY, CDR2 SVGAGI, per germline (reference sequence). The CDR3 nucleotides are TGTGCCAGCAGGCCGGGACTAGCGGGAGGTAGGGAGACCCAGTACTTC. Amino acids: CASRPGLAGGRETQYF.

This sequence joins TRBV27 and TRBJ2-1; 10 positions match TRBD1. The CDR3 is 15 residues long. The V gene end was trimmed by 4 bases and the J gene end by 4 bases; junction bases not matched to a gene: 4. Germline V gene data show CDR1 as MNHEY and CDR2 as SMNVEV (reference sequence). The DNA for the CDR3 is TGTGCCAGCAGTTCGAGACAGGGGGCATACAATGAGCAGTTCTTC. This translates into CASSSRQGAYNEQFF.

This CDR3 reads CASSLTAGTSGSYEQFF. In nucleotides, the CDR3 is TGTGCCAGCAGTTTAACTGCCGGGACTAGCGGGAGTTACGAGCAGTTCTTC. The chain is built from TRBV27 and TRBJ2-1; 14 nucleotides align to TRBD2. CDR1 MNHEY and CDR2 SMNVEV come from the germline V gene (reference sequence). The CDR3 is 17 amino acids. The J segment lost 10 bases and the V segment lost 2 bases, leaving 10 bases of the junction unmatched.

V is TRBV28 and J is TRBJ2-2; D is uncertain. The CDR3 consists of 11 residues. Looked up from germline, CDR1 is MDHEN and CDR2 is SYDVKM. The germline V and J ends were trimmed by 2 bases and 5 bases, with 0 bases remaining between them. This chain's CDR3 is CASSLTGELFF. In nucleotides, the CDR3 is TGTGCCAGCAGTTTAACCGGGGAGCTGTTTTTT.

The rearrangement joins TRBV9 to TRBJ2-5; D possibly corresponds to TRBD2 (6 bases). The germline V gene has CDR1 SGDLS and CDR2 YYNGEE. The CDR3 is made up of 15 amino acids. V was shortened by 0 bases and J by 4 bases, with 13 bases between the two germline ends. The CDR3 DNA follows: TGTGCCAGCAGCGTAGAAGCGGGCAGGAGAGAGACCCAGTACTTC. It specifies CASSVEAGRRETQYF.

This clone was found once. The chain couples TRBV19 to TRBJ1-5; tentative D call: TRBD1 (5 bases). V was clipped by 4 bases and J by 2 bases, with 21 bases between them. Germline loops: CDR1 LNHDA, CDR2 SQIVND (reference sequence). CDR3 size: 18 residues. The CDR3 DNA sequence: TGTGCCAGTAGTACTGACCTGGGGACGTCTGTTGGCAATCAGCCCCAGCATTTT. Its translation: CASSTDLGTSVGNQPQHF.

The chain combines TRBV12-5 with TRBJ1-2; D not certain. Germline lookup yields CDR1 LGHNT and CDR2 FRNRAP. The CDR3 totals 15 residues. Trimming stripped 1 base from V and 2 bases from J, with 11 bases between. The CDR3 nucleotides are TGTGCTAGTGGTTTGGGGGGATTTCGCAACTATGGCTACACCTTC. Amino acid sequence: CASGLGGFRNYGYTF.

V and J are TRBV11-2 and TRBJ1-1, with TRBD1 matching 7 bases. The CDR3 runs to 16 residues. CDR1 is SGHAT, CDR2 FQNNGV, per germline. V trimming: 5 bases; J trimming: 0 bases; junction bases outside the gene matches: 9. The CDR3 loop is CASSPQGGHLNTEAFF. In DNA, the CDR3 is TGTGCCAGCAGCCCTCAGGGGGGCCATTTGAACACTGAAGCTTTCTTT.